Detailed here is one T cell receptor (beta chain). No cognate antigen has been identified for it. Base qualities are missing; no much larger clone stands one base away. The germline V gene gives CDR1 as MNHEY and CDR2 as SVGEGT. The CDR3 holds 15 amino acids from the cysteine to the phenylalanine. Only CDR3 DNA is held: 45 bases, read in frame from base 1. V sheds 2 bases and J sheds 2 bases, leaving 10 bases between their ends. This entry belongs to a study of blood T cell repertoires in COVID-19 (TCRdb year 2020). As for the study more broadly: Samples covering the acute and convalescent phases of COVID-19 were provided by collaborators in the United States, Italy and Spain. The material from the prospective study consisted of cDNA or gDNA derived from T cells, B-cell-depleted T cells, or PBMCs. Deeply sampled blood TCRbeta repertoires from subjects exposed to, actively infected with, or recovered from COVID-19 were included in the dataset. A freely available public database, intended as a resource for researchers studying the immune response to SARS-CoV-2, is where the repertoires were released. The samples were drawn from the first 160 participants of the ongoing ImmuneRACE study and from 1,254 subjects provided by 6 global collaborators. Nearly every sample came with metadata listing a de-identified subject ID, COVID-19 status, age in years and sex. HLA class I and class II types, where available, came from metadata supplied by the sample provider rather than from assay-based typing. Paper-wide results and their limitations: Clinical and demographic metadata were provided uncurated, with the amount varying by source and participant.

One collaborating source in Seattle enrolled patients while the patients were actively infected and followed the patients over time throughout the course of disease. The collaborating institutions used their own protocols to collect whole blood in K2EDTA tubes. Collaborator samples were shipped for TCRbeta analysis as frozen whole blood, isolated PBMCs, or DNA extracted from either sample type. The immunoSEQ Assay, a bias-controlled multiplex PCR, was used to amplify TCRbeta CDR3 regions from genomic DNA. The published analysis was carried out like this. The number of nucleated cells in each sample was estimated from the amplification of reference gene primers within the assay. Sequence reads were collapsed and filtered to measure the absolute abundance of every unique TCRbeta CDR3 rearrangement. For each sample, productive Simpson clonality was calculated as the square root of Simpson's diversity index across productive rearrangements. Here the immuneACCESS table is served through TCRdb, limited to in-frame sequences with V and J called. Missing clones are a known gap in these copies; in checked studies unresolved V genes cover under half, and the rest lacks a known reason. The DNA was the basis for D and trimming; V, J and clone size are from that table. This sample lists 250,000 to 350,000 clones; about 88% were detected once. In total, the top ten clones hold around 10% of the sample.

Recombination linked TRBV6-2 or TRBV6-3 to TRBJ1-5; TRBD1 might be the D gene, on 5 matching bases. The sequence derives from a woman aged 30 to 39 with COVID-19, enrolled during active disease. The source material was peripheral blood. The CDR3 reads as follows: CASSYAGLGNQPQHF. DNA sequence: TGTGCCAGCAGTTACGCAGGGTTGGGCAATCAGCCCCAGCATTTT.